The clone carrying this T cell receptor beta chain was seen a few times. Its antigen remains unidentified. The CDR3 extends over 13 amino acids. Per germline, CDR1 MNHEY and CDR2 SMNVEV (reference sequence). The V segment lost 7 bases and the J segment 3 bases; nucleotides outside the gene matches: 1. The assay was immunoSEQ multiplex PCR, and TCRdb's table has in-frame clones only and misses some. The sample shows roughly 15,000 clones, approximately 80% of them seen only once. The data were obtained in a study of tumor-infiltrating lymphocytes in localized non-small cell lung cancer. Study background: Some samples were collected after neoadjuvant chemotherapy; smokers, never-smokers and several histologies were included. Resected tumor was paired with non-adjacent uninvolved lung from the same patient. Study conclusions and caveats: Different pieces of the same tissue were used for each assay. Tumors had more T cell infiltration than uninvolved lung, per TCRbeta sequencing and CD3 counts.

This clonotype was obtained from a human donor with non-small cell lung cancer. The chain combines TRBV27 with TRBJ1-2; 11 bases map to TRBD1. The source material was uninvolved lung tissue not adjacent to the tumor. The CDR3 region is CASTGQGDYGYTF. CDR3 sequence (DNA): TGTGCCAGCACGGGACAGGGGGACTATGGCTACACCTTC.